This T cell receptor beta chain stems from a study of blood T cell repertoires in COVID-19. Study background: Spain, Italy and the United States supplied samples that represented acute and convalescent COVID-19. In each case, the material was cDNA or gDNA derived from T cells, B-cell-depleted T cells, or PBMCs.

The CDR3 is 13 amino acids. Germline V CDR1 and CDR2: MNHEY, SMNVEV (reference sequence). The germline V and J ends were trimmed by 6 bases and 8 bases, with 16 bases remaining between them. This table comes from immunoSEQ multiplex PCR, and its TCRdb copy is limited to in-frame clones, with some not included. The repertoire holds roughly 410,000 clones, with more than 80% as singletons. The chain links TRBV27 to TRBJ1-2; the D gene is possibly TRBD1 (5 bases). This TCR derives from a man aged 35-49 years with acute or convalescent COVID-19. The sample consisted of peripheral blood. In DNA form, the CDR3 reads TGTGCCAGCAGCCCTCGACAGAGCTTGGGCTACACCTTC. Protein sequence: CASSPRQSLGYTF.